The entry below describes one T cell receptor (beta chain). This CDR3 comprises 15 residues. Germline values: CDR1 SGHRS, CDR2 YFSETQ. V dropped 3 bases and J dropped 7; count of bases not matched to a gene: 12. These data come from a study of blood T cell repertoires in COVID-19. Only in-frame clones appear in the TCRdb table, and some are missing; sequencing was by immunoSEQ multiplex PCR. This sample carries 200,000 to 250,000 clones, approximately 92% of them seen once, and the ten largest clones take under 4%. The sequencing sample was made of PBMCs or T cells enriched from blood (not recorded which). The sequence came from a young woman in a cohort exposed to, infected with or recovered from COVID-19 (not recorded which). V is TRBV5-1 and J is TRBJ2-7; TRBD1 matches at 8 bases. CDR3 loop: CASSSGRTGSGEQYF. CDR3 in DNA: TGCGCCAGCAGCTCCGGTAGGACAGGGTCCGGTGAGCAGTACTTC.